This TCR beta chain emerged from a study of T cells in Graves' hyperthyroidism and ophthalmopathy (dated by TCRdb to about 2019). Turning to the overall study: To identify distinguishing TCR V-J signatures, a discovery cohort of about 100 patients was used, comprising 43 with Graves' ophthalmopathy and around 57 with stable Graves' hyperthyroidism. Prospective prediction of ophthalmopathy was tested in an independent validation cohort of 18 to 20 hyperthyroidism patients and 15 to 17 patients who later progressed to ophthalmopathy. The 95 to 100 discovery patients were randomly divided into training and test sets at a 7:3 ratio. Thyroid tissue and blood T-cell repertoires from roughly six Graves' hyperthyroidism patients were also compared in the study. Following sampling, methimazole starting at 30 mg daily was given to hyperthyroidism patients, and high-dose intravenous methylprednisolone was given to ophthalmopathy patients. According to the paper, TCR Vbeta CDR3 sequencing was carried out on 135 peripheral blood samples, which came from under 50 ophthalmopathy, about 75 hyperthyroidism and some 17 progressor patients. The investigation overall reported the following: Blood samples also contained most of the expanded thyroid clonotypes (frequency above 0.001), which suggests that blood repertoires may reflect thyroid immune responses. A 13 V-J signature model separated ophthalmopathy from stable hyperthyroidism, with around 91% sensitivity and 81% to 82% specificity in cross-validation and 80%/75% in testing. No statistical method was used to fix the sample size in advance, and group allocation was not hidden from the investigators. In validation, the model predicted progression to ophthalmopathy a median of roughly 6.5 months before onset, with roughly 68% sensitivity and more than 72% specificity.

Trimming at the junction amounts to 7 bases on V and 1 base on J, and the germline ends lie 14 bases apart. The CDR3 starts with the cysteine, ends with the phenylalanine, and has 15 residues. The read is trimmed to its CDR3 DNA, 45 bases read in frame from base 1. Reading the germline V gene gives CDR1 SNHLY and CDR2 FYNNEI. This clonotype was observed at least ten times. Its antigen is not yet known. Qualities for individual bases were not recorded, and no much larger clone is one base off. TCR beta CDR3 regions were amplified from RNA transcripts. The TCR CDR3 was subjected to a first round of RT-PCR using the HTBI primer set and the Qiagen OneStep RT-PCR kit. The libraries were constructed in a second round of multiplex PCR and then size-selected and purified. Libraries were sequenced paired-end with 100 bp reads on an Illumina HiSeq2000. Per the source publication's procedure: SOAPnuke was used to process the raw data, removing reads that contained adapters or uncalled bases, had a mean Phred below 15, or lacked an exact match to the constant primer or identifier. High-quality paired reads were merged using COPE v1.2.5, and each unique nucleotide sequence was defined as a clonotype. MiTCR v1.1 was used to align clonotypes to the IMGT TRBV, TRBD and TRBJ reference segments. Analysis was restricted to V-J combinations with a frequency above 0.0001, which covered roughly 99% of repertoires. A TCS score was defined as the ratio between F50 (clonal expansion) and ExV (chaos), using BLOSUM62-based TCRdist between CDR3 peptides within each V-J. Welch's t-statistics and random forest reduced some 510 V-J features to 10 to 15, which were used in a naive Bayes classifier (R e1071). Thyroid-blood repertoire similarity was quantified with the Morisita-Horn index. Starting from the raw public reads, TCRdb applied fastp trimming at Q25, assembled clones with MiXCR and retained in-frame beta chains. Rows with one shared CDR3 protein collapse into an entry with the most common genes and DNA. The authors' filters were not applied to this entry. For this sample the table gives 450,000 to 700,000 distinct CDR3 sequences, of which roughly 50% were detected only once. The ten largest clones represent approximately 8.4% of the sample.

Stable Graves' hyperthyroidism was defined as the absence of progression to ophthalmopathy over 18 months of follow-up. The hyperthyroidism patients were between 18 and 65 years old and newly diagnosed, with a disease duration of less than 2 months. Any patient with an uncontrolled infection, another autoimmune disease, pregnancy or lactation was excluded. Diagnoses were based on clinical symptoms, serum thyroxine and TRAb, thyroid ultrasound and orbital computed tomography. Total RNA was extracted with Trizol reagent, and quality was checked on an Agilent 2100 Bioanalyzer. The rearranged segments are TRBV2 and TRBJ1-3; a tentative D match to TRBD1 spans 5 bases. Sequences were obtained from peripheral blood or thyroid tissue (not recorded which). The origin of this receptor is a woman in her late teens or twenties with Graves' hyperthyroidism. The DNA is as follows: TGTGCCAGCAAGGGTCTGGGGGATTCTGGAAACACCATATATTTT. It encodes CASKGLGDSGNTIYF. The full variable domain, completed from the reference TRBV2 and TRBJ1-3 proteins outside the CDR3, reads EPEVTQTPSHQVTQMGQEVILRCVPISNHLYFYWYRQILGQKVEFLVSFYNNEISEKSEIFDDQFSVERPDGSNFTLKIRSTKLEDSAMYFCASKGLGDSGNTIYFGEGSWLTVV.